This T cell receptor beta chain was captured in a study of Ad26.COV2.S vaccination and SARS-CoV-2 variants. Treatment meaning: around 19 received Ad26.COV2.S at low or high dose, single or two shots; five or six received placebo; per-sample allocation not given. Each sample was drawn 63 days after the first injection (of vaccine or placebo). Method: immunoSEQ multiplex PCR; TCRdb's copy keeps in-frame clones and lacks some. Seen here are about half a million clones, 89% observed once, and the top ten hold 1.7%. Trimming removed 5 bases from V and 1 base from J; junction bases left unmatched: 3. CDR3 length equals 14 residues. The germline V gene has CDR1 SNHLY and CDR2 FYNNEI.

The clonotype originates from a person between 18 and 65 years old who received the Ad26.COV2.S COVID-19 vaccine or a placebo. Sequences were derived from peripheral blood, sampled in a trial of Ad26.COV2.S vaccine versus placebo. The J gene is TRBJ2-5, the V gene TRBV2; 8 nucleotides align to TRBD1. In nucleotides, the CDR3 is TGTGCCAGCAGTCAAGGGACAGGCCAAGAGACCCAGTACTTC. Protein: CASSQGTGQETQYF.